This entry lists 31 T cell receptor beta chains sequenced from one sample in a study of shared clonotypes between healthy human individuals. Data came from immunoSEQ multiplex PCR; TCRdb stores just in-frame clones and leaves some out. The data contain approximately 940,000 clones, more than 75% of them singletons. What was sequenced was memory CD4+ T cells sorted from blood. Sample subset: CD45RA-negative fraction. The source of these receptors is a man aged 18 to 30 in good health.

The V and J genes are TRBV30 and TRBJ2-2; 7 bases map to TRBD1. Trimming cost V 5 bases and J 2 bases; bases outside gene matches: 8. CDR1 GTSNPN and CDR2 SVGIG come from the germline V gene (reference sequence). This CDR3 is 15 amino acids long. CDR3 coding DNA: TGTGCCTGGGATCCGAGGGGGCTCAACACCGGGGAGCTGTTTTTT. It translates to CAWDPRGLNTGELFF.

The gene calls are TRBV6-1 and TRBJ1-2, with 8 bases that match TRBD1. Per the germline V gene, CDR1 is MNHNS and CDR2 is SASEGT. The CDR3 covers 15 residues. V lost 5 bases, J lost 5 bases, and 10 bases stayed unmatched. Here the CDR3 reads CASSLTGVVSYGYTF. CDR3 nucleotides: TGTGCCAGCAGTCTGACAGGGGTTGTTTCGTATGGCTACACCTTC.

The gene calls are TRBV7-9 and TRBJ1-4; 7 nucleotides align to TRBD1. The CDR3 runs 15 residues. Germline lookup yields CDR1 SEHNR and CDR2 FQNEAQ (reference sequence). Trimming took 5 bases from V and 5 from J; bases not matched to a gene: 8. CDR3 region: CASSPRQGPNEKLFF. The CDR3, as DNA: TGTGCCAGCAGCCCCAGACAGGGCCCAAATGAAAAACTGTTTTTT.

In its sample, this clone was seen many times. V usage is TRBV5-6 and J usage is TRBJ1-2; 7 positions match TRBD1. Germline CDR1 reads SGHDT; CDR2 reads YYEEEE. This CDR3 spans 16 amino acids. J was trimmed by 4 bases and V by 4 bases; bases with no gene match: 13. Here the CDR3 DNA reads TGTGCCAGCAGCCGGAAAAACAGGGGCGCGGGCTATGGCTACACCTTC. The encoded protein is CASSRKNRGAGYGYTF.

Here the CDR3 DNA reads TGTGCCAGCAGCCGACATCAAGATAATGAAAAACTGTTTTTT. It translates to CASSRHQDNEKLFF. The chain has TRBV6-5 and TRBJ1-4, with D unclear. CDR1 MNHEY and CDR2 SVGAGI come from the germline V gene. V was cut by 6 bases and J by 4 bases, with 12 bases left in between. CDR3 length: 14 residues.

CDR3 protein: CASGGGTQGTQYF. CDR3 DNA: TGTGCCAGTGGGGGAGGGACGCAGGGTACGCAGTATTTT. The chain recombines TRBV19 with TRBJ2-3, with 7 bases that match TRBD2. Germline lookup yields CDR1 LNHDA and CDR2 SQIVND (reference sequence). The CDR3 has 13 residues. V lost 8 bases, J lost 8 bases, and 10 bases stayed unmatched. The entire variable domain, with the rest obtained from reference TRBV19 and TRBJ2-3, is as follows: DGGITQSPKYLFRKEGQNVTLSCEQNLNHDAMYWYRQDPGQGLRLIYYSQIVNDFQKGDIAEGYSVSREKKESFPLTVTSAQKNPTAFYLCASGGGTQGTQYFGPGTRLTVL.

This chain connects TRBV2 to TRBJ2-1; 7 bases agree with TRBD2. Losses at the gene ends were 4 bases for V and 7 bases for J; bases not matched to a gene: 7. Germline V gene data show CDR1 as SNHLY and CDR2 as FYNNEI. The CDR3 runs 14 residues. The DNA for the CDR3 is TGTGCCAGCAGTGCGGCTAGCGGCTATAATGAGCAGTTCTTC. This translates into CASSAASGYNEQFF. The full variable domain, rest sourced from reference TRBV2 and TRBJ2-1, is EPEVTQTPSHQVTQMGQEVILRCVPISNHLYFYWYRQILGQKVEFLVSFYNNEISEKSEIFDDQFSVERPDGSNFTLKIRSTKLEDSAMYFCASSAASGYNEQFFGPGTRLTVL.

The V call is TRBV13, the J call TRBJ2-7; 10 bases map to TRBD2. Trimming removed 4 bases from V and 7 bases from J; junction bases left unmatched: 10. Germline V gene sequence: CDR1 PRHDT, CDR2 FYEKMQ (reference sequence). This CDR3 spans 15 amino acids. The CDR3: CASSSSIAGGEEQYF. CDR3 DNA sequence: TGTGCCAGCAGCTCCTCTATAGCGGGAGGTGAAGAGCAGTACTTC.

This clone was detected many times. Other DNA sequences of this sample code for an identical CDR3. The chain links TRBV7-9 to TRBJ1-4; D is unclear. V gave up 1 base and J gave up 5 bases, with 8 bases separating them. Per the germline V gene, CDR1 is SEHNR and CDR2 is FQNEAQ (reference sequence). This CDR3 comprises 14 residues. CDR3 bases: TGTGCCAGCAGCTTAGGAACGGCAAATGAAAAACTGTTTTTT. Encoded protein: CASSLGTANEKLFF. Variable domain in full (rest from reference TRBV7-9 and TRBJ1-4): DTGVSQNPRHKITKRGQNVTFRCDPISEHNRLYWYRQTLGQGPEFLTYFQNEAQLEKSRLLSDRFSAERPKGSFSTLEIQRTEQGDSAMYLCASSLGTANEKLFFGSGTQLSVL.

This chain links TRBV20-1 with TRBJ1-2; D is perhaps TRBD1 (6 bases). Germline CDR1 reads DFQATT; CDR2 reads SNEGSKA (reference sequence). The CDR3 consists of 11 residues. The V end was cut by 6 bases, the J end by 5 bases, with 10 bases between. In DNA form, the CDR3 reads TGCAGTGCAGAGAGGGGGTATGGCTACACCTTC. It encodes CSAERGYGYTF.

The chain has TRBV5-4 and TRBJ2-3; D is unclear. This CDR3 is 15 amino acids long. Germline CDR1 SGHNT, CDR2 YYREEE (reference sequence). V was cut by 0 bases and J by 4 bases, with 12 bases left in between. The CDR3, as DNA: TGTGCCAGCAGCTTGGATGGCATTGGCGCAGATACGCAGTATTTT. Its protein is CASSLDGIGADTQYF.

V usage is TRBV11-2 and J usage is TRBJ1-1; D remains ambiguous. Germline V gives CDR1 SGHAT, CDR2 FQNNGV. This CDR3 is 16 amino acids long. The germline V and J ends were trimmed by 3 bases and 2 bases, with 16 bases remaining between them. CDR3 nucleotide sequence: TGTGCCAGCAGCTTTATCGGGTTCGGGGAAAACACTGAAGCTTTCTTT. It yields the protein CASSFIGFGENTEAFF.

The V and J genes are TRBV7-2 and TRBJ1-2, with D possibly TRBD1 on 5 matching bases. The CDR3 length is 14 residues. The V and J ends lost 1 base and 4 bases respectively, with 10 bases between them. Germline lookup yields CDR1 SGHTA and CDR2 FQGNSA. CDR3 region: CASSLVEGPYGYTF. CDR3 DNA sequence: TGTGCCAGCAGCTTAGTGGAGGGGCCCTATGGCTACACCTTC. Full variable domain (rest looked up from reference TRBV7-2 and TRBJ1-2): GAGVSQSPSNKVTEKGKDVELRCDPISGHTALYWYRQSLGQGLEFLIYFQGNSAPDKSGLPSDRFSAERTGGSVSTLTIQRTQQEDSAVYLCASSLVEGPYGYTFGSGTRLTVV.

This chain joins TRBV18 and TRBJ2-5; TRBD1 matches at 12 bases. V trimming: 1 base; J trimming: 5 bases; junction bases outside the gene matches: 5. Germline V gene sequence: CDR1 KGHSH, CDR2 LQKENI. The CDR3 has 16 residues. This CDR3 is CASSPLGQGAVETQYF. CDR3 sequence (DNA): TGTGCCAGCTCACCACTGGGACAGGGGGCGGTGGAGACCCAGTACTTC.

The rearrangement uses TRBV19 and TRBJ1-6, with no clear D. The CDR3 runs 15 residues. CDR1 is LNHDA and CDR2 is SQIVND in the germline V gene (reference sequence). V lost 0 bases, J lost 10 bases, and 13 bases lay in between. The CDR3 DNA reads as TGTGCCAGTAGTATAGACTCACGGGTCGGGTCACCCCTCCACTTT. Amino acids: CASSIDSRVGSPLHF.

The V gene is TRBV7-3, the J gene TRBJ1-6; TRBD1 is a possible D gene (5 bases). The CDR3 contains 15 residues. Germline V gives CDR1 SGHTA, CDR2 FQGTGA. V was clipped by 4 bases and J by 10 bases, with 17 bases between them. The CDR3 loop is CASSSLGPGQSPLHF. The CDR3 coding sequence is TGTGCCAGCAGCTCCTTAGGCCCCGGACAATCACCCCTCCACTTT. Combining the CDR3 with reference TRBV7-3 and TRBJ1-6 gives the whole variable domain GAGVSQTPSNKVTEKGKYVELRCDPISGHTALYWYRQSLGQGPEFLIYFQGTGAADDSGLPNDRFFAVRPEGSVSTLKIQRTERGDSAVYLCASSSLGPGQSPLHFGNGTRLTVT.

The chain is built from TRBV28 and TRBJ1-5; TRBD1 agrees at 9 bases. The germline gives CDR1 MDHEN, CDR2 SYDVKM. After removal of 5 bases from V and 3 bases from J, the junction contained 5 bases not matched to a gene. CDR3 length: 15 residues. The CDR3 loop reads CASSRNRGPNQPQHF. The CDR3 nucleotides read TGTGCCAGCAGTCGAAACAGGGGGCCCAATCAGCCCCAGCATTTT. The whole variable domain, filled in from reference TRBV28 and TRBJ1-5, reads DVKVTQSSRYLVKRTGEKVFLECVQDMDHENMFWYRQDPGLGLRLIYFSYDVKMKEKGDIPEGYSVSREKKERFSLILESASTNQTSMYLCASSRNRGPNQPQHFGDGTRLSIL.

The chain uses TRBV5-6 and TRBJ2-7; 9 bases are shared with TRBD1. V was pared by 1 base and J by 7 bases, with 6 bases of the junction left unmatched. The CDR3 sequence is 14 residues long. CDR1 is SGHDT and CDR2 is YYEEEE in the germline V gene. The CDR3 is CASSLWGQGREQYF. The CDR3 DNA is TGTGCCAGCAGCTTGTGGGGACAGGGTAGGGAGCAGTACTTC. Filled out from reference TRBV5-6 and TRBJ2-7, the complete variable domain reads DAGVTQSPTHLIKTRGQQVTLRCSPKSGHDTVSWYQQALGQGPQFIFQYYEEEERQRGNFPDRFSGHQFPNYSSELNVNALLLGDSALYLCASSLWGQGREQYFGPGTRLTVT.

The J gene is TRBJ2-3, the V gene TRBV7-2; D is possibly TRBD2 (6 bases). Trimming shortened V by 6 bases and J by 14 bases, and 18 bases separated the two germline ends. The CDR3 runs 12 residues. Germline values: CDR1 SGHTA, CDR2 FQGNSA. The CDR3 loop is CASRREGTRRYF. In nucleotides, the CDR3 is TGTGCCAGCAGACGGGAAGGGACTCGGAGGTATTTT.

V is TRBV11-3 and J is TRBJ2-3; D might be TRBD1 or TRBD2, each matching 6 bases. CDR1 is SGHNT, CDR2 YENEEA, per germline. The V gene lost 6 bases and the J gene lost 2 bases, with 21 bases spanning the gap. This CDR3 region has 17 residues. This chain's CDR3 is CASRYMGGPILTDTQYF. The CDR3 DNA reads TGTGCCAGCAGATACATGGGGGGCCCAATACTCACAGATACGCAGTATTTT.

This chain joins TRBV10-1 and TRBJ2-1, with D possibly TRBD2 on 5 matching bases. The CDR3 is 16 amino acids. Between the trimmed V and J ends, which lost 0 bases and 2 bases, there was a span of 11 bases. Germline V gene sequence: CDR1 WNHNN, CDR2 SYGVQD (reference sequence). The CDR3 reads CASSESRASTYNEQFF. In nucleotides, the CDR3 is TGCGCCAGCAGTGAGTCGCGGGCCTCTACCTACAATGAGCAGTTCTTC.

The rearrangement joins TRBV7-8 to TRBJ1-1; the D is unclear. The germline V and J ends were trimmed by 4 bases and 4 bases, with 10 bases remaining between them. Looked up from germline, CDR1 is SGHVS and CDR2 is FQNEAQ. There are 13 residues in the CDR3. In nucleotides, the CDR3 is TGTGCCAGCAGCTCACGGTCAATCACTGAAGCTTTCTTT. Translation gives CASSSRSITEAFF. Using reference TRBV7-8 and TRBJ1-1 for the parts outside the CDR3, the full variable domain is GAGVSQSPRYKVAKRGQDVALRCDPISGHVSLFWYQQALGQGPEFLTYFQNEAQLDKSGLPSDRFFAERPEGSVSTLKIQRTQQEDSAVYLCASSSRSITEAFFGQGTRLTVV.

The CDR3 DNA is TGTGCCAGCAGCTTAGCTGGGGTATATAGCAATCAGCCCCAGCATTTT. Translated: CASSLAGVYSNQPQHF. V and J are TRBV7-8 and TRBJ1-5, with D hard to call. This CDR3 spans 16 amino acids. The germline CDR1 and CDR2 sequences are SGHVS and FQNEAQ. V lost 0 bases and J lost 0, with 9 bases in between.

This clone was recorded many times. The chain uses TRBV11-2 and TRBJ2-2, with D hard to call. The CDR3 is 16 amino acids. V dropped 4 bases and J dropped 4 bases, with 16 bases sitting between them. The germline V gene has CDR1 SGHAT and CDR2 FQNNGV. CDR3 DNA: TGTGCCAGCAGCTCCCTACCTCCCCGGACCACCGGGGAGCTGTTTTTT. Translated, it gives CASSSLPPRTTGELFF.

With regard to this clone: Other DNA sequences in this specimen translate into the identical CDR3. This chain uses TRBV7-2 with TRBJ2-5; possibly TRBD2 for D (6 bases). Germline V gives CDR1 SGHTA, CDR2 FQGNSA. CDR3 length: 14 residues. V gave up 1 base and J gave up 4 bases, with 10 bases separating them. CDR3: CASSLGGIGETQYF. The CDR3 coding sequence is TGTGCCAGCAGCTTAGGCGGGATCGGAGAGACCCAGTACTTC. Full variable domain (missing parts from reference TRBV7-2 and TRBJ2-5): GAGVSQSPSNKVTEKGKDVELRCDPISGHTALYWYRQSLGQGLEFLIYFQGNSAPDKSGLPSDRFSAERTGGSVSTLTIQRTQQEDSAVYLCASSLGGIGETQYFGPGTRLLVL.

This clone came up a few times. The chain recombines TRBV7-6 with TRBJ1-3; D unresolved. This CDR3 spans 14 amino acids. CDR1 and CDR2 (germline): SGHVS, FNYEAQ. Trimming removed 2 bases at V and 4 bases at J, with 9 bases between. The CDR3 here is CASSLSGNGNTIYF. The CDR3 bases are TGTGCCAGCAGCTTATCTGGGAACGGAAACACCATATATTTT. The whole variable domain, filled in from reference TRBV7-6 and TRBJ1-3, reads GAGVSQSPRYKVTKRGQDVALRCDPISGHVSLYWYRQALGQGPEFLTYFNYEAQQDKSGLPNDRFSAERPEGSISTLTIQRTEQRDSAMYRCASSLSGNGNTIYFGEGSWLTVV.

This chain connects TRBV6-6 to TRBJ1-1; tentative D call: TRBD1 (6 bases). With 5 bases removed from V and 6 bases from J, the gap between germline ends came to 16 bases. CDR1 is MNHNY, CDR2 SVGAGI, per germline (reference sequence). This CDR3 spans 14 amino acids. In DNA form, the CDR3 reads TGTGCCAGCAGTAGCAGGGGTGAAAGCGCTGAAGCTTTCTTT. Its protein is CASSSRGESAEAFF.

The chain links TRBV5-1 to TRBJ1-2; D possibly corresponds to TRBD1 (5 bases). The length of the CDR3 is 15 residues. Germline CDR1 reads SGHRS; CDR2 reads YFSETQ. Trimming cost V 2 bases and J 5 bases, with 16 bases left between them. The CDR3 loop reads CASSFGSGNRYGYTF. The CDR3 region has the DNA TGCGCCAGCAGCTTTGGGTCAGGGAATAGATATGGCTACACCTTC.

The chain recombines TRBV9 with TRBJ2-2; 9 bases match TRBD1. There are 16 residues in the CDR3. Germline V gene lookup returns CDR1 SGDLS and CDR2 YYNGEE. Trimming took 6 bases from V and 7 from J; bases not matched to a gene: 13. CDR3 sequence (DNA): TGTGCCAGCACCCCTATGGGACAGGGTGTCCTCGGGGAGCTGTTTTTT. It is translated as CASTPMGQGVLGELFF. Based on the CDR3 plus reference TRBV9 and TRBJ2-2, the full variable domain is DSGVTQTPKHLITATGQRVTLRCSPRSGDLSVYWYQQSLDQGLQFLIQYYNGEERAKGNILERFSAQQFPDLHSELNLSSLELGDSALYFCASTPMGQGVLGELFFGEGSRLTVL.

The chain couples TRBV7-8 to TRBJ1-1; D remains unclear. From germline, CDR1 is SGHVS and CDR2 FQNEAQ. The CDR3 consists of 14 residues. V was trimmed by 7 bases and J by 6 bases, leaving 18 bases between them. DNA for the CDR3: TGTGCCAGCACCCCGGACGGGGTTTTCGCTGAAGCTTTCTTT. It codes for CASTPDGVFAEAFF.

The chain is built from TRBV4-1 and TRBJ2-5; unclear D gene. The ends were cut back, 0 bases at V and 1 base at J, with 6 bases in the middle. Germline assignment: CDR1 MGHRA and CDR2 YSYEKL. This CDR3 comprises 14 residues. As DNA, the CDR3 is TGCGCCAGCAGCCAAGAGGCACCCCAAGAGACCCAGTACTTC. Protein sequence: CASSQEAPQETQYF.